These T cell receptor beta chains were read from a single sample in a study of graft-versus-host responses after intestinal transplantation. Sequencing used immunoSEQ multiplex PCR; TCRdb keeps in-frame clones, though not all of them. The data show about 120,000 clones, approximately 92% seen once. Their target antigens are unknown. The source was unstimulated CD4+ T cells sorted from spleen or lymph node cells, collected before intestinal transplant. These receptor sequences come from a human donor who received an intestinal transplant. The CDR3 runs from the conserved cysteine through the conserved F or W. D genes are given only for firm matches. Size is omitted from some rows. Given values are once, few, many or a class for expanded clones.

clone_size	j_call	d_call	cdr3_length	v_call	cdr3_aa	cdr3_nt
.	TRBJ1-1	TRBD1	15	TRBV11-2	CASSLLGTGTTEAFF	TGTGCCAGCAGCTTATTGGGGACAGGGACCACTGAAGCTTTCTTT
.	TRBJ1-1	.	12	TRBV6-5	CATRGGPREAFF	TGTGCCACCCGAGGGGGGCCTCGGGAAGCTTTCTTT
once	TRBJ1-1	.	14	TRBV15	CATSRDNRNTEAFF	TGTGCCACCAGCAGGGACAACCGGAACACTGAAGCTTTCTTT
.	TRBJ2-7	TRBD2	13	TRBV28	CASGGRDSYEQYF	TGTGCCAGCGGCGGGAGGGACTCCTACGAGCAGTACTTC
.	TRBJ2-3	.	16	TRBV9	CASSVGASPRTDTQYF	TGTGCCAGCAGCGTAGGGGCTAGCCCCCGCACAGATACGCAGTATTTT
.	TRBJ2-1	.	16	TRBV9	CASSVETRRWYNEQFF	TGTGCCAGCAGCGTAGAGACGCGGCGATGGTACAATGAGCAGTTCTTC
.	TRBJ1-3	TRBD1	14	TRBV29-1	CSVAPGGTGNTIYF	TGCAGCGTGGCCCCAGGGGGAACTGGAAACACCATATATTTT
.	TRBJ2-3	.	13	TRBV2	CATRTLSTDTQYF	TGTGCCACTCGGACTTTATCCACAGATACGCAGTATTTT
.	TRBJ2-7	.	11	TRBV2	CASSAQYEQYF	TGTGCCAGCAGTGCACAGTACGAGCAGTACTTC
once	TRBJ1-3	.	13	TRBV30	CAWSGGLGNTIYF	TGTGCCTGGAGTGGGGGGCTTGGAAACACCATATATTTT
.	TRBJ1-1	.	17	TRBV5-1	CASSSTPGLAQGAEAFF	TGCGCCAGCAGCTCGACTCCCGGGTTGGCCCAGGGCGCTGAAGCTTTCTTT
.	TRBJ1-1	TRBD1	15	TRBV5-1	CASSFGQGRVTEAFF	TGCGCCAGCAGCTTCGGACAGGGCAGGGTCACTGAAGCTTTCTTT
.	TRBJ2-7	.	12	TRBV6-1	CASSGGTYEQYF	TGTGCCAGCAGTGGTGGTACCTACGAGCAGTACTTC
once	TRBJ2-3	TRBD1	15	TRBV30	CAWRLGQGATDTQYF	TGTGCCTGGAGGTTGGGACAGGGGGCCACAGATACGCAGTATTTT
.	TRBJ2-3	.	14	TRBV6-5	CASRAGWQTDTQYF	TGTGCCAGCAGAGCGGGCTGGCAAACAGATACGCAGTATTTT
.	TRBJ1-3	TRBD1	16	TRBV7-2	CASSFSGQGGGYTIYF	TGTGCCAGCAGCTTTTCCGGACAGGGCGGCGGGTACACCATATATTTT
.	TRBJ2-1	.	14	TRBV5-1	CASSLEGKENEQFF	TGCGCCAGCAGCTTGGAGGGGAAGGAGAATGAGCAGTTCTTC
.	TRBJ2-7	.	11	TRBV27	CASSDRGEQYF	TGTGCCAGCAGTGACCGGGGGGAGCAGTACTTC
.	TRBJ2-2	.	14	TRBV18	CASSPGQGTGELFF	TGTGCCAGCTCACCCGGGCAGGGCACCGGGGAGCTGTTTTTT
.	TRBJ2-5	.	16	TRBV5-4	CASSLEPGVIQETQYF	TGTGCCAGCAGCTTGGAACCAGGGGTTATCCAAGAGACCCAGTACTTC
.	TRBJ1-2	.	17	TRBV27	CASSLIGTGESNYGYTF	TGTGCCAGCAGTTTAATCGGGACGGGAGAGAGTAACTATGGCTACACCTTC
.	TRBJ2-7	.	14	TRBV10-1	CASSGGGRSYEQYF	TGCGCCAGCAGTGGAGGCGGGCGATCCTACGAGCAGTACTTC
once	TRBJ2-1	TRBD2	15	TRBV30	CAWSGASGFYNEQFF	TGTGCCTGGAGTGGGGCTAGCGGGTTCTACAATGAGCAGTTCTTC
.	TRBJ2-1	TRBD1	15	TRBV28	CASSLRDRDDNEQFF	TGTGCCAGCAGTTTAAGGGACAGGGACGACAATGAGCAGTTCTTC
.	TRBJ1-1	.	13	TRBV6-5	CASSYSWSTEAFF	TGTGCCAGCAGTTATTCGTGGAGCACTGAAGCTTTCTTT
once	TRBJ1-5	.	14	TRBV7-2	CASSFKGGDQPQHF	TGTGCCAGCAGCTTCAAGGGGGGAGATCAGCCCCAGCATTTT
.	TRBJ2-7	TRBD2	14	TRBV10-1	CASTAGGVYNEIFF	TGCGCCAGCACGGCGGGAGGAGTCTACAATGAGATCTTCTTC
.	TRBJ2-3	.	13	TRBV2	CASKLESTDTQYF	TGTGCCAGCAAGCTAGAGAGCACAGATACGCAGTATTTT
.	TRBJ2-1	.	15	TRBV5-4	CASSLDRASVNEQFF	TGTGCCAGCAGCTTGGATAGGGCTAGCGTAAATGAGCAGTTCTTC
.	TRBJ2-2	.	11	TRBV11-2	CASSLTGELFF	TGTGCCAGCAGCCTTACCGGGGAGCTGTTTTTT
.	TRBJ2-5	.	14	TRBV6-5	CASGAQRAKETQYF	TGTGCCAGCGGAGCCCAGCGGGCTAAAGAGACCCAGTACTTC
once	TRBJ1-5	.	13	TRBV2	CASNRGPNQPQHF	TGTGCCAGCAATCGGGGCCCCAATCAGCCCCAGCATTTT
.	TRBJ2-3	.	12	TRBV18	CASGTSTDTQYF	TGTGCCAGCGGGACTAGCACAGATACGCAGTATTTT
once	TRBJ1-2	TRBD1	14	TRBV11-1	CASSLDRGVYGYTF	TGTGCCAGCAGCTTAGACAGGGGCGTCTATGGCTACACCTTC
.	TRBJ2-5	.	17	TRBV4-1	CASSQDPAGGDQETQYF	TGCGCCAGCAGCCAAGATCCGGCAGGGGGGGACCAAGAGACCCAGTACTTC
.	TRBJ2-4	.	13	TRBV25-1	CASSELSSSIQYF	TGTGCCAGCAGTGAATTGTCAAGTAGCATTCAGTACTTC
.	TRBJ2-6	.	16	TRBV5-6	CASSWGASSGANVLTF	TGTGCCAGCAGCTGGGGAGCAAGCTCTGGGGCCAACGTCCTGACTTTC
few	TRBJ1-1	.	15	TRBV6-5	CASSYSRRLETEAFF	TGTGCCAGCAGTTACTCGAGGAGATTGGAGACTGAAGCTTTCTTT
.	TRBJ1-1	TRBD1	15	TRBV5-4	CASSSGTGLRTEAFF	TGTGCCAGCAGCTCGGGGACAGGGTTAAGAACTGAAGCTTTCTTT
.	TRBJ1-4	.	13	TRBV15	CATRGITNEKLFF	TGTGCCACCCGGGGTATAACTAATGAAAAACTGTTTTTT
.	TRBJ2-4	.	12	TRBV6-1	CASMYRENIQYF	TGTGCCAGCATGTACAGAGAAAACATTCAGTACTTC
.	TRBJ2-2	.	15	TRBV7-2	CASSLVPLNTGELFF	TGTGCCAGCAGCTTAGTTCCATTGAACACCGGGGAGCTGTTTTTT
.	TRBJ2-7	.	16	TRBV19	CASSTPAAGMFYEQYF	TGTGCCAGTAGTACCCCCGCCGCGGGAATGTTCTACGAGCAGTACTTC
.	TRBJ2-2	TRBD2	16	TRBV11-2	CASSSVSGSITGELFF	TGTGCCAGCAGCTCCGTTAGCGGGAGTATCACCGGGGAGCTGTTTTTT
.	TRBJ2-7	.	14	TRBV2	CASRVTYPNYEQYF	TGTGCCAGCAGGGTGACTTACCCTAACTACGAGCAGTACTTC
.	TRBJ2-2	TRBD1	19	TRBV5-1	CASSYQSGTGVGNTGELFF	TGCGCCAGCAGCTACCAATCCGGGACAGGGGTTGGAAACACCGGGGAGCTGTTTTTT
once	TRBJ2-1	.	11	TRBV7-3	CASSPGNEQFF	TGTGCCAGCAGCCCCGGCAATGAGCAGTTCTTC
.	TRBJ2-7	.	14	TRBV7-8	CASSLVKTSYEQYF	TGTGCCAGCAGCCTCGTGAAGACATCCTACGAGCAGTACTTC
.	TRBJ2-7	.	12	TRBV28	CASSPGDYEQYF	TGTGCCAGCAGCCCCGGGGACTACGAGCAGTACTTC
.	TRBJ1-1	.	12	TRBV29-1	CSVRGLGTEAFF	TGCAGCGTCCGGGGGCTGGGCACTGAAGCTTTCTTT
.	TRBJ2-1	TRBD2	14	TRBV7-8	CASSLRLAGNEQFF	TGTGCCAGCAGCTTAAGGCTAGCGGGGAATGAGCAGTTCTTC
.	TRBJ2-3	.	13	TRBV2	CASRSGSTDTQYF	TGTGCCAGCAGGTCAGGGAGCACAGATACGCAGTATTTT
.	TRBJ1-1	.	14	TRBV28	CASKGQGRSAEAFF	TGTGCCAGCAAGGGGCAGGGGCGAAGCGCTGAAGCTTTCTTT
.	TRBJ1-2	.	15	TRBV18	CASSPTGSKNYGYTF	TGTGCCAGCTCGCCTACAGGGTCGAAAAACTATGGCTACACCTTC
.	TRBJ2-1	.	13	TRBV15	CATSRDGDNEQFF	TGTGCCACCAGCAGAGATGGCGACAATGAGCAGTTCTTC